The text below deals with one TCR beta chain. What this receptor recognizes is not known. No qualities accompany the bases; no much larger clone lies one base away. Trimming costs V 3 bases and J 6 bases, and their ends lie 5 bases apart. The CDR3, from cysteine to phenylalanine, totals 10 residues. Only CDR3 DNA remains: 30 bases, in frame from the first base. Based on the germline V gene, the CDR1 and CDR2 sequences are SQVTM and ANQGSEA. The sample comes from a study of CD8 T cells in Susac syndrome (dated by TCRdb to about 2019). For the study in its entirety: Repertoire sequencing was used to test whether CD8+ T cell activation and differentiation in Susac syndrome was antigen driven. The clonality of the CD8+ T cell repertoire was compared across about 12 healthy donors, around 14 Susac syndrome patients and fewer than 16 multiple sclerosis patients. Overall study results and their limits: The number of individuals in the TCR sequencing and HLA analysis was acknowledged as relatively small.

RNA was extracted using the RNeasy kit, and roughly 0.45 to 1 microgram was reverse transcribed with random hexamers. TCR beta CDR3 regions were amplified with the immunoSEQ multiplex PCR assay covering 54 Vbeta and 13 Jbeta segments. PCR amplification bias was corrected using a synthetic template baseline for primer optimization and computational correction. As for the authors' bioinformatics: Reads were annotated to V, D and J genes according to IMGT and were analyzed with immunoSEQ Analyzer, with only productive sequences retained. To calculate clonality, Shannon entropy was normalized by log2 of the number of productive unique sequences and then subtracted from one. Public and private clones were assessed among the 100 most prevalent clones of each patient and control. Clones were defined as Susac-specific if absent from the healthy and MS cohorts, from 900 to 1,300 published viral clones and from other ImmuneACCESS disease sequences. The public reads were reanalyzed by TCRdb: fastp trimming at Q25, MiXCR alignment, in-frame beta chains only. Every CDR3 protein is listed once, alongside the most common genes and DNA of its rows. The V and J calls were determined by TCRdb, not by the authors. The sample table shows more than 75,000 distinct CDR3 sequences, and around 94% are seen once. The top ten clones comprise 0.26% of the sample.

Peripheral blood CD8+ and CD4+ T cells from healthy donors, Susac syndrome patients and multiple sclerosis patients were profiled by high-throughput TCR beta sequencing. Healthy donors were age- and sex-matched controls. CD8+ TEMRA cells were enriched by FACS, while bulk CD8+ and CD4+ T cells were purified by magnetic negative isolation. Blood was collected in EDTA tubes and processed within 24 hours, with PBMCs isolated through density gradient centrifugation. PBMCs intended for TCR sequencing were cryopreserved in liquid nitrogen and were subsequently thawed in a 37 degrees C water bath. A purity of at least 90% was achieved for sorted or isolated CD4+, CD8+ and CD8+ TEMRA cells.

The TCR was taken from a human donor in good health. What was sequenced was CD8+ T cells from PBMCs. This receptor chain uses TRBV29-1 and TRBJ1-2, with the D segment identity uncertain. The CDR3 reads as follows: CSVDWDGYTF. The DNA is as follows: TGCAGCGTTGACTGGGATGGCTACACCTTC.